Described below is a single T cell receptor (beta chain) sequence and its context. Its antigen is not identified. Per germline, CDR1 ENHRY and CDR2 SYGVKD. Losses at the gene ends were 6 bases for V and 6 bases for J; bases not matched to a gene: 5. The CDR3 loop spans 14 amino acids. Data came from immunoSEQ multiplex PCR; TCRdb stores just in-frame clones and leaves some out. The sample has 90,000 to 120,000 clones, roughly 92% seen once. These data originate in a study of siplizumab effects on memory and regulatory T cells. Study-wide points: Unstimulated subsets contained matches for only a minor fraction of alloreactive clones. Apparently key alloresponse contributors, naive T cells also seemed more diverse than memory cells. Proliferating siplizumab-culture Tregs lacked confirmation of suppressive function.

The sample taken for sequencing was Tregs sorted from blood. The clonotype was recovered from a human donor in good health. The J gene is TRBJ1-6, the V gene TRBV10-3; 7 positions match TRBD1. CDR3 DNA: TGTGCCATCAGCCCGACAGGGCGTAATTCACCCCTCCACTTT. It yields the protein CAISPTGRNSPLHF.